Included here is one T cell receptor beta chain sequence, with context. The target antigen is unknown. This specimen comes from a study of beta chain features in type 1 diabetes. Whole-study context: Patients shared similar age, gender and cell yields with healthy donors. Study-wide findings and caveats: Patients' naive, central memory and Treg TCRB repertoires seemed closer to one another than those of healthy donors.

It was via CD45RO/CCR7/CD25/CD127/CD95/CD27 that CD4+ naive, central memory, regulatory and stem cell-like memory cells were sorted. Every bit of the isolated RNA underwent reverse transcription, so sequencing read expressed TCRB transcripts. Data came from immunoSEQ multiplex PCR; TCRdb stores just in-frame clones and leaves some out. The table shows about 330,000 clones, with approximately 10% occurring only once. Sequencing was performed on naive CD4+ T cells from blood. This sequence originates from a woman in her twenties or thirties in good health.

The DNA of the CDR3 is TGTGCCAGCAGCAATACACTAGCGGGAGGCGGCAATGAGCAGTTCTTC. Translated, it gives CASSNTLAGGGNEQFF. J is TRBJ2-1 and V is TRBV7-3; 12 bases agree with TRBD2. Germline lookup yields CDR1 SGHTA and CDR2 FQGTGA. With 5 bases clipped from V and 6 bases from J, the junction kept 8 bases outside the gene matches. CDR3 length: 16 residues.